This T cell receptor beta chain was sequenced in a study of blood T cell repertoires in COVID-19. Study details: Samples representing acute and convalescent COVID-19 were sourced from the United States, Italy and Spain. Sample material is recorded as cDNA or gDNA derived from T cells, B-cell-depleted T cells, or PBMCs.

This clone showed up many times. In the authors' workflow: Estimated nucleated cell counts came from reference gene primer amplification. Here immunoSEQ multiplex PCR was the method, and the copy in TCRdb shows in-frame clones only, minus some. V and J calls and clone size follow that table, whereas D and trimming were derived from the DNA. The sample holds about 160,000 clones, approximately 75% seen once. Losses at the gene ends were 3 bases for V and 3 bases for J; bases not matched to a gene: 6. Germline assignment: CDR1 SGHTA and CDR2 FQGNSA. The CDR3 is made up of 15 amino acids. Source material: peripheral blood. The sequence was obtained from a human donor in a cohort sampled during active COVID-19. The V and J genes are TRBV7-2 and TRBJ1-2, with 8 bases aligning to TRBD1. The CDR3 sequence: CASSFGTGYHYGYTF. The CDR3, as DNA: TGTGCCAGCAGCTTCGGGACAGGCTATCACTATGGCTACACCTTC.